There are many counts of the clone carrying this TCR beta chain. Per germline, CDR1 MDHEN and CDR2 SYDVKM. The CDR3 is 14 residues long. The V end was cut by 3 bases, the J end by 4 bases, with 12 bases between. Time point given: pre-sensitization, week 0. As for treatment: therapeutic diphenylcyclopropenone sensitization with weekly scalp DPC. Extraction of total RNA was performed on unfractionated whole blood. From the RACE reads, TCRdb called clonotypes with MiXCR, one entry per CDR3 protein. The table lists approximately 400,000 distinct CDR3 sequences, 4.5% to 5.5% of them singletons. The data were obtained in a study of human T cells and chemical hapten exposure.

This material consisted of whole blood, taken in connection with sensitization to the hapten diphenylcyclopropenone (DPC). The chain recombines TRBV28 with TRBJ1-2; possibly TRBD1 for D (6 bases). The sequence was collected from a woman aged 45 to 65 with alopecia areata. Some clones in this sample may be carry-over from other donors' samples. CDR3 in DNA: TGTGCCAGCAGTTTCGAATCCAGGGGCTATGGCTACACCTTC. This translates into CASSFESRGYGYTF.